The 9 T cell receptor beta chains below were found in one sample sequenced in a study of T cell responses to AZD1222 COVID-19 vaccine. Repertoires were generated with immunoSEQ multiplex PCR, while TCRdb's copy carries only in-frame clones and drops some. The table includes more than 150,000 clones, about 87% detected once. This material consisted of peripheral blood, taken 28 days after the second AZD1222 dose. The receptors derive from an adult who received the AZD1222 COVID-19 vaccine.

This clone was found once. The V gene is TRBV7-2, the J gene TRBJ2-7; D is unresolved. Germline V CDR1 and CDR2: SGHTA, FQGNSA. This CDR3 contains 14 residues. The ends were cut back, 7 bases at V and 1 base at J, with 14 bases in the middle. The CDR3 loop reads CASIDLGWSYEQYF. CDR3 sequence (DNA): TGTGCCAGCATCGATCTGGGCTGGTCCTACGAGCAGTACTTC. The full variable domain, its missing parts supplied by reference TRBV7-2 and TRBJ2-7, is GAGVSQSPSNKVTEKGKDVELRCDPISGHTALYWYRQSLGQGLEFLIYFQGNSAPDKSGLPSDRFSAERTGGSVSTLTIQRTQQEDSAVYLCASIDLGWSYEQYFGPGTRLTVT.

This chain connects TRBV3-1 (or the pseudogene TRBV3-2) to TRBJ1-6; D call uncertain. Germline CDR1 is LGHDT and CDR2 is YNNKEL (reference sequence). CDR3 length equals 17 residues. Trimming stripped 0 bases from V and 7 bases from J, with 16 bases between. In DNA, the CDR3 is TGTGCCAGCAGCCAAGATCATCGGGCAGGCGTCAATTCACCCCTCCACTTT. Translated: CASSQDHRAGVNSPLHF.

The J gene is TRBJ2-7, the V gene TRBV5-1, with 9 bases matching TRBD1. Losses at the gene ends were 0 bases for V and 4 bases for J; bases not matched to a gene: 2. Germline CDR1 is SGHRS and CDR2 is YFSETQ. The CDR3 runs to 14 residues. The CDR3 DNA follows: TGCGCCAGCAGCTTGGCACAGGGGGCTTACGAGCAGTACTTC. Amino acid sequence: CASSLAQGAYEQYF.

A single count supports this clone. V and J are TRBV7-2 and TRBJ1-4, with D tentatively TRBD1 (6 bases). Per germline, CDR1 SGHTA and CDR2 FQGNSA. CDR3 length: 14 residues. V shed 6 bases and J shed 7 bases, with 15 bases lying between them. The CDR3 here is CASSSYREGEKLFF. CDR3 coding DNA: TGTGCCAGCAGTTCCTACAGGGAGGGTGAAAAACTGTTTTTT.

This clone was picked up a small number of times. The rearrangement joins TRBV4-3 to TRBJ2-1; 7 positions agree with TRBD2. The CDR3 has 13 amino acids. Germline V gene data show CDR1 as LGHNA and CDR2 as YSLEER. Trimming took 2 bases from V and 6 from J; bases not matched to a gene: 1. This CDR3 is CASSQLAANEQFF. DNA of the CDR3: TGCGCCAGCAGCCAACTAGCGGCCAATGAGCAGTTCTTC.

The chain joins TRBV19 to TRBJ2-6; D is ambiguous. From germline, CDR1 is LNHDA and CDR2 SQIVND (reference sequence). V gave up 7 bases and J gave up 0 bases, with 10 bases separating them. The CDR3 sequence is 15 residues long. This CDR3 reads CASNSASSGANVLTF. The DNA for the CDR3 is TGTGCCAGTAACTCAGCGAGCTCTGGGGCCAACGTCCTGACTTTC.

The V and J genes are TRBV4-3 and TRBJ1-6; D is uncertain. CDR1 is LGHNA and CDR2 is YSLEER in the germline V gene. V was clipped by 2 bases and J by 9 bases, with 8 bases between them. There are 13 residues in the CDR3. CDR3 sequence: CASSQHSGSPLHF. The CDR3 nucleotides are TGCGCCAGCAGCCAACACTCGGGTTCACCCCTCCACTTT.

V usage is TRBV28 and J usage is TRBJ1-5, with unresolved D. V was shortened by 5 bases and J by 2 bases, with 7 bases between the two germline ends. CDR1 and CDR2 from the germline V gene are MDHEN and SYDVKM. The CDR3 runs 13 residues. This chain's CDR3 is CASSPPGNQPQHF. The CDR3 DNA reads as TGTGCCAGCAGTCCCCCGGGCAATCAGCCCCAGCATTTT. The full variable domain, completed using reference TRBV28 and TRBJ1-5, is DVKVTQSSRYLVKRTGEKVFLECVQDMDHENMFWYRQDPGLGLRLIYFSYDVKMKEKGDIPEGYSVSREKKERFSLILESASTNQTSMYLCASSPPGNQPQHFGDGTRLSIL.

The chain joins TRBV7-2 to TRBJ1-2, with TRBD1 as a possible D gene (6 bases). V shed 0 bases and J shed 2 bases, with 13 bases lying between them. The CDR3 is made up of 16 amino acids. Germline V CDR1 and CDR2: SGHTA, FQGNSA. In DNA, the CDR3 is TGTGCCAGCAGCTTAGCGGGGGCGAGGGAAAACTATGGCTACACCTTC. This translates into CASSLAGARENYGYTF.